The rows below give T cell receptor beta chains drawn from one sample of a study of shared clonotypes between healthy human individuals. Profiled with immunoSEQ multiplex PCR; TCRdb holds only in-frame clones, not every one. The sample contains over 2 million clones, about nine tenths of which appear only once. Material for sequencing was naive CD4+ T cells from PBMCs. All receptors come from a man in his late teens or twenties in good health. Some clones in this sample may be carry-over from other donors' samples. Each CDR3 is given with its conserved first and last residue. D genes are given only for firm matches. Where a row states a size, it is once, few, many or the class of an expanded clone; other rows omit it.

DNA,CDR3,size,D,V,J
TGTGCCAGTCAGAGCGGACCCTTATATGGCTACACCTTC,CASQSGPLYGYTF,.,.,TRBV19,TRBJ1-2
TGCGCCAGCAGCCAAACCGGACCGGGGGTCCCCCAGCATTTT,CASSQTGPGVPQHF,.,.,TRBV4-1,TRBJ1-5
TGCGCCAGCAGCGAACCGGGACACGGGAGAAACAATGAGCAGTTCTTC,CASSEPGHGRNNEQFF,.,.,TRBV4-1,TRBJ2-1
TGTGCCAGCAGCTCCGGACAGAACGGCAATCAGCCCCAGCATTTT,CASSSGQNGNQPQHF,.,.,TRBV6-6,TRBJ1-5
TGTGCCAGCAGCTTAGTAGCAGGCCCCTCTGGAAACACCATATATTTT,CASSLVAGPSGNTIYF,.,.,TRBV7-9,TRBJ1-3
TGTGCCAGCAGCGGCACCCCCACAGATACGCAGTATTTT,CASSGTPTDTQYF,.,.,TRBV9,TRBJ2-3
TGCAGCGTTGAATTGGTAGCGGGGGAACAGTACTTC,CSVELVAGEQYF,.,TRBD2,TRBV29-1,TRBJ2-4
TGTGCCAGCAGCCGGCACGGACAGATGCCAGAAGCTTTCTTT,CASSRHGQMPEAFF,.,.,TRBV14,TRBJ1-1
TGCGCCAGCAGCATCACAGGGGGGATGGATGGCTACACCTTC,CASSITGGMDGYTF,.,TRBD1,TRBV5-1,TRBJ1-2
TGCGCCAGCAGCCAAGAAGACCAGTTCTCTGGAAACACCATATATTTT,CASSQEDQFSGNTIYF,.,.,TRBV4-3,TRBJ1-3
TGCGCCAGCAGCCAGATAGACAGGGAATCGTACAATGAGCAGTTCTTC,CASSQIDRESYNEQFF,.,TRBD1,TRBV5-1,TRBJ2-1
TGTGCCAGCAGCTTGGACCCGACGGAGACCCAGTACTTC,CASSLDPTETQYF,.,.,TRBV5-4,TRBJ2-5
TGTGCCAGCAGCCTTGGCTGGGGGAATTCACCCCTCCACTTT,CASSLGWGNSPLHF,once,.,TRBV5-4,TRBJ1-6
TGTGCCAGCAAGTCTGACAGGGGGCGCTTCTATGGCTACACCTTC,CASKSDRGRFYGYTF,.,TRBD1,TRBV6-8,TRBJ1-2
TGTGCCAGCAGCCTATGGACTAGCGGGAGCAATGAGCAGTTCTTC,CASSLWTSGSNEQFF,.,TRBD2,TRBV14,TRBJ2-1
TGCGCCAGCAGCTGGGGGGACAGATCTAGCACAGATACGCAGTATTTT,CASSWGDRSSTDTQYF,.,.,TRBV5-1,TRBJ2-3
TGTGCCAGCAGTCCGGACAGGGGATTCGTCTACGAGCAGTACTTC,CASSPDRGFVYEQYF,.,TRBD1,TRBV28,TRBJ2-7
TGTGCCAGCACCAACGTGAGGGGTGCCTCTGAAGCTTTCTTT,CASTNVRGASEAFF,.,.,TRBV6-1,TRBJ1-1
TGCGCCAGCAGCTTGGCCGGGGGCAGGGGGCCCCAAGAGACCCAGTACTTC,CASSLAGGRGPQETQYF,.,TRBD1,TRBV5-1,TRBJ2-5
TGTGCCAGTAGCCTCACTAGCGGACCCTCCTACGAGCAGTACTTC,CASSLTSGPSYEQYF,.,TRBD2,TRBV19,TRBJ2-7
TGCGCCAGCAGCTTGTGGCGGGGTCACACCGGGGAGCTGTTTTTT,CASSLWRGHTGELFF,.,.,TRBV5-1,TRBJ2-2
TGTGCCAGCCTTTCCGAAAGCGGGAGCTCCTACAATGAGCAGTTCTTC,CASLSESGSSYNEQFF,.,TRBD2,TRBV5-4,TRBJ2-1
TGTGCCAGCAGCCCAGCCGGGGCACGCTATGGCTACACCTTC,CASSPAGARYGYTF,.,.,TRBV9,TRBJ1-2
TGTGCCACCAGCCCACGACTGGCGGCCTACGAGCAGTACTTC,CATSPRLAAYEQYF,.,.,TRBV15,TRBJ2-7
TGTGCCAGCAGCCCACAGGGGGCGTCCTACAATGAGCAGTTCTTC,CASSPQGASYNEQFF,.,TRBD1,TRBV7-7,TRBJ2-1
TGTGCCAGCAGCCCCACGGTTGGGTCCGTCGTCGGGGAGCTGTTTTTT,CASSPTVGSVVGELFF,.,.,TRBV9,TRBJ2-2
TGTGCCAGCAGTTTCGGGCAGACTCTGAACAATGAGCAGTTCTTC,CASSFGQTLNNEQFF,.,.,TRBV28,TRBJ2-1
TGTGCCAGCAGTGACCTGAGAGAGACCCAGTACTTC,CASSDLRETQYF,.,.,TRBV2,TRBJ2-5
TGTGCCAGCAACCCAACAGGGACTGGGGCCAACGTCCTGACTTTC,CASNPTGTGANVLTF,.,.,TRBV6-6,TRBJ2-6
TGTGCCAGCAGCCTACGGACAGGATACGAGCAGTACTTC,CASSLRTGYEQYF,.,TRBD1,TRBV11-3,TRBJ2-7
TGTGCCAGCAGCTTAGTAGGGGGGGACTATAAAAAACTGTTTTTT,CASSLVGGDYKKLFF,.,.,TRBV13,TRBJ1-4
TGTGCCAGCAGCTTAGAGGGGGATCGCACAGATACGCAGTATTTT,CASSLEGDRTDTQYF,.,.,TRBV5-4,TRBJ2-3
TGTGCCAGCAGCACGACCGGTGAGGGGGGGCTTAATTCACCCCTCCACTTT,CASSTTGEGGLNSPLHF,.,.,TRBV28,TRBJ1-6
TGTGCCAGCAGCACCACTAGCGGGCCTTCCTACAATGAGCAGTTCTTC,CASSTTSGPSYNEQFF,.,TRBD2,TRBV9,TRBJ2-1
TGTGCCAGCAGTTACCCCGGGAGTGGCGAGCAGTACTTC,CASSYPGSGEQYF,.,.,TRBV6-5,TRBJ2-7
TGTGCCAGCAGTTTAGGGCAGGGGATCAATCAGCCCCAGCATTTT,CASSLGQGINQPQHF,.,.,TRBV28,TRBJ1-5
TGTGCCAGCAGCCCCCTGGCACATTCCAAAAACATTCAGTACTTC,CASSPLAHSKNIQYF,.,.,TRBV7-4,TRBJ2-4